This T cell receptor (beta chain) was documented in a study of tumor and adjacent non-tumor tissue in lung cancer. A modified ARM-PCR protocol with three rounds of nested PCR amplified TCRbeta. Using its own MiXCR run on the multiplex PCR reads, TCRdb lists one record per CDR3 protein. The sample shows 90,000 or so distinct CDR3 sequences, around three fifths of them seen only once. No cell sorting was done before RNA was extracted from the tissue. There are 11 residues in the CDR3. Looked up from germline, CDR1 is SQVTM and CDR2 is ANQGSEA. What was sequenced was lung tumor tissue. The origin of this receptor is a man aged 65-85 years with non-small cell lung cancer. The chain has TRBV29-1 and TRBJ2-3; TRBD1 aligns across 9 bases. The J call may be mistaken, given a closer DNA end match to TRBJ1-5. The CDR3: CSSTGGGTQHF. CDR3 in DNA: TGCAGCTCCACAGGGGGCGGTACGCAGCATTTT.